The rows below give T cell receptor beta chains drawn from one sample of a study of blood T cell repertoires in COVID-19. Sequencing used immunoSEQ multiplex PCR; TCRdb keeps in-frame clones, though not all of them. Found here are tens of thousands of clones, about nine tenths of them singletons; the top ten hold about an eighth. The material sequenced was peripheral blood. These receptors all come from a human donor with active COVID-19. The donor label of this sample is uncertain. CDR3s leave out the opening cysteine and the closing phenylalanine or tryptophan.

v_call	j_call	cdr3_aa
TRBV12-3/TRBV12-4	TRBJ2-5	ASRAAQGETQY
TRBV6-2/TRBV6-3	TRBJ2-1	ASSYPTSGSLYNEQF
TRBV6-1	TRBJ2-7	ASSEFTSGRTYEQY
TRBV7-8	TRBJ2-3	ASSPQRELDTQY
TRBV6-1	TRBJ2-1	ASSEARGGYNEQF
TRBV2	TRBJ1-5	ASSEDRNQPQH
TRBV5-4	TRBJ2-7	ASSLQASHEQY
TRBV19	TRBJ1-1	ASSPTNIFGPEAF
TRBV9	TRBJ1-1	ASSVGGRGSNTEAF
TRBV6-2/TRBV6-3	TRBJ1-5	ASSYAVEGDNQPQH
TRBV18	TRBJ1-1	ASSPIPETEAF
TRBV19	TRBJ2-7	ASSPRQGRSSYEQY
TRBV12-3/TRBV12-4	TRBJ1-5	ASSSTANQPQH
TRBV5-1	TRBJ2-2	ASSSGEAGTGELF
TRBV28	TRBJ2-1	ASSGAGGPHNEQF
TRBV27	TRBJ2-4	ASSNSGTKNIQY
TRBV28	TRBJ2-2	ASRRTGGTGELF
TRBV27	TRBJ1-5	ASSLTSGDVSNQPQH
TRBV12-3/TRBV12-4	TRBJ2-1	ASSPPKGDEQF
TRBV13	TRBJ1-2	ASSLGRRTDYGYT
TRBV6-4	TRBJ1-1	ASRIGGQNTEAF
TRBV6-5	TRBJ2-7	ASTAHSGIFYEQY
TRBV6-5	TRBJ1-1	ATLLGGSNTEAF
TRBV29-1	TRBJ2-1	SVDRTSGINEQF
TRBV18	TRBJ2-6	ASSSSGANVLT
TRBV5-1	TRBJ2-1	ASSLAGTGGIRSYNEQF
TRBV11-2	TRBJ2-7	ASSLVRGVNEQY
TRBV6-2/TRBV6-3	TRBJ2-1	ASSYLWSSYNEQF
TRBV2	TRBJ1-2	ASNLQDPGGGYT
TRBV5-1	TRBJ2-3	ASSFGASGRGHTDTQY
TRBV7-8	TRBJ2-1	ASSWRESYNEQF
TRBV7-8	TRBJ2-7	ASSPPTGTHSYEQY
TRBV5-1	TRBJ2-2	ASSGGRADTGELF
TRBV18	TRBJ1-5	ASSLGTGSNQPQH
TRBV7-6	TRBJ1-6	ASSAEQYSPLH
TRBV28	TRBJ1-5	ASSLSGASNQPQH
TRBV10-3	TRBJ1-1	AISRGTLNTEAF